This T cell receptor beta chain emerged from a study of blood T cell repertoires in COVID-19. Looking at the study overall: Acute and convalescent COVID-19 specimens originated in the United States, Italy and Spain.

The length of the CDR3 is 15 residues. V dropped 3 bases and J dropped 4; count of bases not matched to a gene: 7. The germline CDR1 and CDR2 sequences are KGHSH and LQKENI. Per the original methods: Reference gene primer amplification gave estimated nucleated cell counts. Libraries were prepared by immunoSEQ multiplex PCR; TCRdb keeps only in-frame clonotypes and omits some of them. The V and J calls and clone size were taken over from that table, and D and trimming were inferred from the DNA. In the table there are about 180,000 clones, around 85% of which are singletons. The sequencing sample was made of peripheral blood. The rearrangement joins TRBV18 to TRBJ2-7, with 9 nucleotides matching TRBD1. This TCR was sampled from a man between 65 and 85 years old with active or convalescent COVID-19. The CDR3: CASSPRDRVSYEQYF. The CDR3 DNA is TGTGCCAGCTCACCCCGGGACAGGGTTTCGTACGAGCAGTACTTC.